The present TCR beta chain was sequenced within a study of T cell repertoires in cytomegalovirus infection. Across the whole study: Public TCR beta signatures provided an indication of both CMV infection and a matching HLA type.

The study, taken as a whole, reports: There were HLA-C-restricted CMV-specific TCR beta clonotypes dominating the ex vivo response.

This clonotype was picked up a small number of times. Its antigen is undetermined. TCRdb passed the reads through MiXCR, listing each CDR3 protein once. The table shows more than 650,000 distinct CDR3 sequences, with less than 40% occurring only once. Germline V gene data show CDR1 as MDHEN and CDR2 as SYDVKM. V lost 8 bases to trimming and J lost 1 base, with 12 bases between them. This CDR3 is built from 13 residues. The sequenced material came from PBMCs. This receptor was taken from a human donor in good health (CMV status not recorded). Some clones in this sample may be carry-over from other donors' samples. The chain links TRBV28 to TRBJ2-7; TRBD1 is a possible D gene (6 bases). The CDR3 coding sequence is TGTGCCAGCGCGAGGGACACTTCCTACGAGCAGTACTTC. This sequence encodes CASARDTSYEQYF.